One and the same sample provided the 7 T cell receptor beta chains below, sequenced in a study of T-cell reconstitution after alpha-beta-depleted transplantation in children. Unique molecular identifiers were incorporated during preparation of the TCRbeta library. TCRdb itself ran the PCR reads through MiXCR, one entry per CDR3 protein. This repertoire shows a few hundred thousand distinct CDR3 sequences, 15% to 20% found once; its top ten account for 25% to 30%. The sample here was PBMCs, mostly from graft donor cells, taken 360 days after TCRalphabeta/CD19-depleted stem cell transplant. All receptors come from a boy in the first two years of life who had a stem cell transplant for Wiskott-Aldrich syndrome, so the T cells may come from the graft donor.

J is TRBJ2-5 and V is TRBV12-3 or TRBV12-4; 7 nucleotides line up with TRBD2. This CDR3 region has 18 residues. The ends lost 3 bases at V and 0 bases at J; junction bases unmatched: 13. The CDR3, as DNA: TGTGCCAGCAGTTTGAATCGCGGGGGAGTCCTGTACCAAGAGACCCAGTACTTC. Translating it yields CASSLNRGGVLYQETQYF.

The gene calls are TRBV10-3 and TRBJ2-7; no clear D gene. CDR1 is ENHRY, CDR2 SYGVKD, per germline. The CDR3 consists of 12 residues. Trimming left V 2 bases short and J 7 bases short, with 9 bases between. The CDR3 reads CAISEPTREQYF. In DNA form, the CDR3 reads TGTGCCATCAGTGAGCCCACGAGGGAGCAGTACTTC.

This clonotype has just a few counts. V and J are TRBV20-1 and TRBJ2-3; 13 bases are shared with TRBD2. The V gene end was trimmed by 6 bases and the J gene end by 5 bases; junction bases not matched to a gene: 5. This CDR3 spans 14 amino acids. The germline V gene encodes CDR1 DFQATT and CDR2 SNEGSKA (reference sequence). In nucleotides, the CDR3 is TGCAGTGCCTCACTAGCGGGAGGGGTAGATACGCAGTATTTT. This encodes CSASLAGGVDTQYF.

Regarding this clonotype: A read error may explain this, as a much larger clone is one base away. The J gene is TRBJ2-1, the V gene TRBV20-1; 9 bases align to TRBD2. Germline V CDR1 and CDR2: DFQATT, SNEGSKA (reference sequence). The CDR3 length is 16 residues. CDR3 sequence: CCARGTSGSSYNEQFF. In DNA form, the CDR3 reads TGCTGTGCTAGGGGAACTAGCGGGTCCTCCTACAATGAGCAGTTCTTC.

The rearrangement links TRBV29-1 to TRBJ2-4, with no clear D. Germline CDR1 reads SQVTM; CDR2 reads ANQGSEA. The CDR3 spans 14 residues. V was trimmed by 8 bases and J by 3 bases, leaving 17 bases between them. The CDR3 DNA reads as TGCAGCAATAGGAGTCTCGGAGTCAAAAACATTCAGTACTTC. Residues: CSNRSLGVKNIQYF.

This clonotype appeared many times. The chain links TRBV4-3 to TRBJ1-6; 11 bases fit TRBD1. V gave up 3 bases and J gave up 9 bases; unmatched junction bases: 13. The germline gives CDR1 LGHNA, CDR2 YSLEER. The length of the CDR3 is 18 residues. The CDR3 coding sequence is TGCGCCAGCAGCCAGGATATCGCTCTAGGGACAGGGGGTTCACCCCTCCACTTT. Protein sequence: CASSQDIALGTGGSPLHF.

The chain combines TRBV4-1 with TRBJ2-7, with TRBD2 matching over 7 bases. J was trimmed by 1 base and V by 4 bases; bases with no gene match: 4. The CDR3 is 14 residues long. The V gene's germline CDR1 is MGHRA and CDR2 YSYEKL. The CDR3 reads CASSPQRGSYEQYF. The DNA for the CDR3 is TGCGCCAGCAGCCCCCAGCGGGGTTCCTACGAGCAGTACTTC.